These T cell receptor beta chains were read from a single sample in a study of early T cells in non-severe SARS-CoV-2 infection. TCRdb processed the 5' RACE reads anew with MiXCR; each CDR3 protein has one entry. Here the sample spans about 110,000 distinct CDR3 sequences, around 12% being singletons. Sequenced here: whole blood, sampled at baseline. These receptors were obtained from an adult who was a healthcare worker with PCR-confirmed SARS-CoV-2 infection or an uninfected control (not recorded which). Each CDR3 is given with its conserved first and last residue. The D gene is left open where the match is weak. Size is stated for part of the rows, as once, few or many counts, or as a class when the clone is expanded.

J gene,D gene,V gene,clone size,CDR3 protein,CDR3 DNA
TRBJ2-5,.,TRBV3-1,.,CASSPGARGGETQYF,TGTGCCAGCAGCCCGGGTGCAAGGGGCGGAGAGACCCAGTACTTC
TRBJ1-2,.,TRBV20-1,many,CSARGGLEYGYTF,TGCAGTGCCCGCGGGGGCCTAGAGTATGGCTACACCTTC
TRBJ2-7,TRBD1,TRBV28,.,CASRAPFGDRDYEQYF,TGTGCCAGCCGAGCCCCTTTTGGGGACAGAGACTACGAGCAGTACTTC
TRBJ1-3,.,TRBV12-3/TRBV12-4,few,CASTLGLGNTIYF,TGTGCCAGCACTCTGGGCCTGGGAAACACCATATATTTT
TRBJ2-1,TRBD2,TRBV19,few,CASRRNGLVFVDEQFF,TGTGCCAGTAGACGTAACGGACTAGTGTTCGTCGATGAGCAGTTCTTC
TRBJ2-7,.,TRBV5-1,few,CASSRVGSYEQYF,TGCGCCAGCAGCCGGGTGGGGTCCTACGAGCAGTACTTC
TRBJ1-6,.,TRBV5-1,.,CASSLKGNVDSPLHF,TGCGCCAGCAGCTTGAAGGGGAATGTGGATTCACCCCTCCACTTT
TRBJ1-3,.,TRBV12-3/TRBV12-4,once,CASSSPKGHRPGNTIYF,TGTGCCAGCAGCTCACCAAAAGGTCATAGGCCTGGAAACACCATATATTTT
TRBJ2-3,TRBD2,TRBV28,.,CASSPTSGSPTGTQYF,TGTGCCAGCAGTCCGACTAGCGGCTCCCCTACTGGTACGCAGTATTTT
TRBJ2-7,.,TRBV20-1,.,CSASWRALSYEQYF,TGCAGTGCTAGTTGGCGGGCCCTCTCCTACGAGCAGTACTTC
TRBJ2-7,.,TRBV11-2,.,CASSLVRDLINEQYF,TGTGCCAGCAGCTTAGTCCGGGATCTCATTAACGAGCAGTACTTC
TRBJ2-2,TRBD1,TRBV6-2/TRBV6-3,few,CASSKTGNAGELFF,TGTGCCAGCAGTAAGACAGGGAATGCCGGGGAGCTGTTTTTT
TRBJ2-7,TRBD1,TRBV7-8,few,CASSLAFSGTGGVEQYF,TGTGCCAGCAGCTTAGCCTTCTCCGGGACAGGGGGAGTCGAGCAGTACTTC
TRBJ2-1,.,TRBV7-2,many,CAPSRVNEQFF,TGTGCCCCCTCTCGAGTCAATGAGCAGTTCTTC